A single sample gave rise to the 15 T cell receptor beta chains below, sequenced in a study of identifying expanded T cells in peripheral blood. Profiling relied on immunoSEQ multiplex PCR, and the TCRdb table lists in-frame clones only, not all of them. The data show approximately 75,000 clones, with roughly 88% seen just once and over 2.5% held by the top ten. Sequenced sample: blood. The receptors were gathered from a person aged 18 to 75 in good health.

This chain links TRBV5-6 with TRBJ2-3; D is ambiguous. The V end was cut by 4 bases, the J end by 1 base, with 10 bases between. From germline, CDR1 is SGHDT and CDR2 YYEEEE. This CDR3 contains 14 residues. The CDR3 DNA follows: TGTGCCAGCAGCAAAATTTCAGGCACAGATACGCAGTATTTT. It yields the protein CASSKISGTDTQYF.

The chain couples TRBV7-7 to TRBJ2-1; TRBD2 matches at 8 bases. J lost 4 bases, V lost 1 base, and 3 bases had no gene match. The CDR3 consists of 15 residues. From germline, CDR1 is SSHAT and CDR2 FNYEAQ (reference sequence). The CDR3 DNA is TGTGCCAGCAGCTTAGGCCTAGCGGGTTACAATGAGCAGTTCTTC. Its translation: CASSLGLAGYNEQFF. The full variable domain, rest sourced from reference TRBV7-7 and TRBJ2-1, is GAGVSQSPRYKVTKRGQDVTLRCDPISSHATLYWYQQALGQGPEFLTYFNYEAQPDKSGLPSDRFSAERPEGSISTLTIQRTEQRDSAMYRCASSLGLAGYNEQFFGPGTRLTVL.

The J gene is TRBJ1-5, the V gene TRBV27; D perhaps matches TRBD1 (5 bases). The CDR3 totals 16 residues. The ends were cut back, 5 bases at V and 5 bases at J, with 19 bases in the middle. Germline CDR1 MNHEY, CDR2 SMNVEV (reference sequence). The CDR3 loop is CASSPSGPRGDQPQHF. The CDR3 DNA sequence: TGTGCCAGCAGTCCCTCGGGACCCCGAGGGGATCAGCCCCAGCATTTT.

This chain links TRBV7-2 with TRBJ2-7, with a possible D match to TRBD2 (7 bases). V shed 5 bases and J shed 6 bases, with 17 bases lying between them. The CDR3 contains 14 residues. Germline CDR1 is SGHTA and CDR2 is FQGNSA. The CDR3: CASSLYGGGSEQYF. The CDR3 DNA reads TGTGCCAGCAGCCTTTACGGGGGCGGGAGCGAGCAGTACTTC.

The chain employs TRBV5-1 and TRBJ2-1, with 8 bases matching TRBD2. V lost 3 bases to trimming and J lost 7 bases; unmatched junction nucleotides: 12. The CDR3 totals 16 residues. Germline values: CDR1 SGHRS, CDR2 YFSETQ. The CDR3 region has the DNA TGCGCCAGCAGCTATCTACCGGGACTAGGAGGAAATGAGCAGTTCTTC. As protein: CASSYLPGLGGNEQFF.

The chain joins TRBV7-2 to TRBJ2-7, with TRBD1 matching over 9 bases. The V gene's germline CDR1 is SGHTA and CDR2 FQGNSA. The V gene end was trimmed by 1 base and the J gene end by 3 bases; junction bases not matched to a gene: 10. This CDR3 is built from 17 residues. CDR3 DNA sequence: TGTGCCAGCAGCTTAGTGGGAGGACAGGGGCCAATCTACGAGCAGTACTTC. Protein: CASSLVGGQGPIYEQYF.

The chain recombines TRBV19 with TRBJ2-1, with D uncertain. The CDR3 sequence is 14 residues long. Trimming took 3 bases from V and 5 from J, leaving 11 bases between them. The germline CDR1 and CDR2 sequences are LNHDA and SQIVND (reference sequence). As DNA, the CDR3 is TGTGCCAGTAGTATTTGGGCAAGTCACAATGAGCAGTTCTTC. Its translation: CASSIWASHNEQFF. Together with reference TRBV19 and TRBJ2-1, the CDR3 gives the full variable domain: DGGITQSPKYLFRKEGQNVTLSCEQNLNHDAMYWYRQDPGQGLRLIYYSQIVNDFQKGDIAEGYSVSREKKESFPLTVTSAQKNPTAFYLCASSIWASHNEQFFGPGTRLTVL.

The genes are TRBV4-2 and TRBJ2-5, with D maybe TRBD2 (6 bases). The CDR3 runs to 16 residues. Germline V gene sequence: CDR1 LGHNA, CDR2 YNFKEQ. The V gene lost 0 bases and the J gene lost 5 bases, with 16 bases spanning the gap. For the CDR3, the DNA is TGTGCCAGCAGCCAAGATGAGGCGGGAAGGCTTGAGACCCAGTACTTC. Translated, it gives CASSQDEAGRLETQYF.

Only one count was recorded for this clone. This chain uses TRBV29-1 with TRBJ1-2; the match to TRBD1 covers 9 bases. With V trimmed by 7 bases and J by 3 bases, 3 bases remained unmatched. The germline gives CDR1 SQVTM, CDR2 ANQGSEA. CDR3 length equals 12 residues. This chain's CDR3 is CSGRQGDYGYTF. The CDR3 DNA is TGCAGCGGAAGACAGGGGGACTATGGCTACACCTTC.

The chain employs TRBV5-1 and TRBJ1-2; TRBD1 matches at 12 bases. This CDR3 has 13 amino acids. CDR1 and CDR2 (germline): SGHRS, YFSETQ. V lost 7 bases to trimming and J lost 3 bases; unmatched junction nucleotides: 1. The CDR3 loop is CASGTGGDYGYTF. CDR3 DNA sequence: TGCGCCAGCGGGACAGGGGGCGACTATGGCTACACCTTC. Using reference TRBV5-1 and TRBJ1-2 for the parts outside the CDR3, the full variable domain is KAGVTQTPRYLIKTRGQQVTLSCSPISGHRSVSWYQQTPGQGLQFLFEYFSETQRNKGNFPGRFSGRQFSNSRSEMNVSTLELGDSALYLCASGTGGDYGYTFGSGTRLTVV.

The chain combines TRBV2 with TRBJ2-5; TRBD1 agrees at 9 bases. Looked up from germline, CDR1 is SNHLY and CDR2 is FYNNEI. CDR3 size: 15 residues. J lost 3 bases, V lost 6 bases, and 8 bases had no gene match. The CDR3 here is CASSTTWTGEETQYF. The CDR3 coding sequence is TGTGCCAGCAGCACCACATGGACAGGGGAAGAGACCCAGTACTTC.

This clone was recorded once. This CDR3 is CASSDFDKRGEQFF. In DNA, the CDR3 is TGTGCCAGCAGCGACTTTGATAAGAGGGGTGAGCAGTTCTTC. The rearrangement links TRBV5-6 to TRBJ2-1; possibly TRBD1 or TRBD2 for D (5 bases each). The V end lost 4 bases, the J end lost 9 bases, and 17 bases lay between the germline ends. Per the germline V gene, CDR1 is SGHDT and CDR2 is YYEEEE. The CDR3 is made up of 14 amino acids.

J is TRBJ1-1 and V is TRBV10-3; no reliable D call. CDR1 is ENHRY, CDR2 SYGVKD, per germline. CDR3 length: 11 residues. V was cut by 3 bases and J by 3 bases, with 2 bases left in between. In DNA form, the CDR3 reads TGTGCCATCAGTGAACACACTGAAGCTTTCTTT. Translating gives CAISEHTEAFF.

CDR3 loop: CASGPGENGYTF. The DNA for the CDR3 is TGTGCCAGCGGGCCAGGGGAAAATGGCTACACCTTC. The chain links TRBV6-6 to TRBJ1-2; a weak D match, TRBD1 (6 bases). This CDR3 comprises 12 residues. From germline, CDR1 is MNHNY and CDR2 SVGAGI (reference sequence). V shed 8 bases and J shed 6 bases, with 13 bases lying between them.

This chain uses TRBV4-3 with TRBJ2-3, with D unclear. Germline V lookup: CDR1 LGHNA, CDR2 YSLEER. The CDR3 is 15 amino acids. Trimming pared 0 bases from V and 0 bases from J, leaving 7 bases between. The CDR3 coding sequence is TGCGCCAGCAGCCAAGAGTCAGCCAGCACAGATACGCAGTATTTT. Amino acid sequence: CASSQESASTDTQYF.